Listed here are 16 T cell receptor beta chains from one sample, sequenced in a study of shared clonotypes between healthy human individuals. TCRdb's copy holds only in-frame clones and misses some; the assay was immunoSEQ multiplex PCR. The profile shows about 480,000 clones, roughly 79% of them singletons. The sequenced sample was PBMCs. The receptors originated from a woman aged 40 to 49 in good health. Some clones in this sample may be carry-over from other donors' samples.

J is TRBJ2-1 and V is TRBV19, with 10 bases identical to TRBD2. Germline V gene sequence: CDR1 LNHDA, CDR2 SQIVND (reference sequence). The CDR3 consists of 15 residues. V shed 4 bases and J 8 bases; nucleotides not matched to a gene: 8. CDR3 loop: CASSTPGLASHEQFF. The CDR3 DNA sequence: TGTGCCAGTAGTACCCCGGGACTAGCGTCCCATGAGCAGTTCTTC.

This chain links TRBV7-2 with TRBJ2-3; D call uncertain. The length of the CDR3 is 11 residues. Germline assignment: CDR1 SGHTA and CDR2 FQGNSA. V lost 6 bases to trimming and J lost 5 bases, with 6 bases between them. The CDR3 DNA follows: TGTGCCAGCAGTGTGGAAGATACGCAGTATTTT. It translates to CASSVEDTQYF.

V usage is TRBV18 and J usage is TRBJ2-1; TRBD2 aligns across 7 bases. Germline CDR1 reads KGHSH; CDR2 reads LQKENI. J lost 4 bases, V lost 2 bases, and 8 bases had no gene match. The CDR3 spans 16 residues. Here the CDR3 DNA reads TGTGCCAGCTCACCAGGTCGGGCGGGAGCTTACAATGAGCAGTTCTTC. Protein sequence: CASSPGRAGAYNEQFF. Full variable domain (rest looked up from reference TRBV18 and TRBJ2-1): NAGVMQNPRHLVRRRGQEARLRCSPMKGHSHVYWYRQLPEEGLKFMVYLQKENIIDESGMPKERFSAEFPKEGPSILRIQQVVRGDSAAYFCASSPGRAGAYNEQFFGPGTRLTVL.

This clone appeared once. The chain uses TRBV7-9 and TRBJ2-7; D gene unclear. V shed 5 bases and J shed 0 bases, with 8 bases lying between them. CDR3 length: 13 amino acids. CDR1 and CDR2 from the germline V gene are SEHNR and FQNEAQ (reference sequence). The CDR3 loop reads CASSPLGSYEQYF. The DNA for the CDR3 is TGTGCCAGCAGCCCTTTGGGCTCCTACGAGCAGTACTTC.

This chain connects TRBV7-2 to TRBJ2-3, with 10 bases lining up with TRBD1. V trimming: 5 bases; J trimming: 9 bases; junction bases outside the gene matches: 8. Germline CDR1 reads SGHTA; CDR2 reads FQGNSA. The CDR3 sequence is 14 residues long. This chain's CDR3 is CASSPRQGAWTQYF. The CDR3 DNA reads TGTGCCAGCAGCCCCCGACAGGGGGCATGGACGCAGTATTTT.

This rearrangement joins TRBV6-5 to TRBJ2-3; D ambiguous. Per the germline V gene, CDR1 is MNHEY and CDR2 is SVGAGI. The CDR3 totals 14 residues. Trimming cost V 6 bases and J 2 bases, with 12 bases left between them. In DNA, the CDR3 is TGTGCCAGCAGCCCAACTCCTCTCACAGATACGCAGTATTTT. Its protein is CASSPTPLTDTQYF.

Points on this clone: This specimen includes other DNA sequences encoding the same CDR3. This rearrangement joins TRBV6-5 to TRBJ2-1; D is uncertain. Germline V gene data show CDR1 as MNHEY and CDR2 as SVGAGI. The length of the CDR3 is 12 residues. V dropped 0 bases and J dropped 10 bases, with 7 bases sitting between them. The CDR3: CASSYSRYEQFF. CDR3 nucleotides: TGTGCCAGCAGTTACTCGAGGTACGAGCAGTTCTTC.

The V gene is TRBV5-8, the J gene TRBJ2-1; 11 bases are shared with TRBD2. The germline gives CDR1 SGHTS, CDR2 YDEGEE. Trimming cost V 0 bases and J 1 base; bases outside gene matches: 6. This CDR3 has 18 residues. CDR3 nucleotide sequence: TGTGCCAGCAGCTTGGGCCTAACTAGCGGGAGTTCCTACAATGAGCAGTTCTTC. Its translation is CASSLGLTSGSSYNEQFF.

CDR3 in DNA: TGTGCCAGCTCACAAGCGGGACAGAGCTACGAGCAGTACTTC. This translates into CASSQAGQSYEQYF. J is TRBJ2-7 and V is TRBV18; D may match TRBD1 or TRBD2 (7 bases each). The CDR3 has 14 residues. Per germline, CDR1 KGHSH and CDR2 LQKENI. The V and J ends lost 4 bases and 3 bases respectively, with 13 bases between them. Variable domain in full (rest from reference TRBV18 and TRBJ2-7): NAGVMQNPRHLVRRRGQEARLRCSPMKGHSHVYWYRQLPEEGLKFMVYLQKENIIDESGMPKERFSAEFPKEGPSILRIQQVVRGDSAAYFCASSQAGQSYEQYFGPGTRLTVT.

The chain is built from TRBV30 and TRBJ2-3; 13 positions agree with TRBD2. V dropped 6 bases and J dropped 4; count of bases not matched to a gene: 4. Germline V gives CDR1 GTSNPN, CDR2 SVGIG (reference sequence). The CDR3 spans 14 residues. The CDR3 spells CACGLAGEADTQYF. As DNA, the CDR3 is TGTGCCTGTGGACTAGCGGGAGAAGCAGATACGCAGTATTTT.

The chain couples TRBV27 to TRBJ2-3; 10 bases are a match to TRBD1. In germline, CDR1 is MNHEY, CDR2 SMNVEV (reference sequence). The CDR3 consists of 16 residues. With V trimmed by 5 bases and J by 1 base, 6 bases remained unmatched. CDR3: CASSADRGHGTDTQYF. The CDR3 nucleotides are TGTGCCAGCAGTGCCGACAGGGGGCATGGCACAGATACGCAGTATTTT.

The chain joins TRBV7-6 to TRBJ1-1; TRBD1 agrees at 10 bases. The V and J ends lost 4 bases and 6 bases, in that order; junction bases with no gene match: 5. The CDR3 is made up of 14 amino acids. CDR1 and CDR2 (germline): SGHVS, FNYEAQ. CDR3 bases: TGTGCCAGCAGCTCACCGGGACAGGGGTCTGAAGCTTTCTTT. Protein product: CASSSPGQGSEAFF.

The chain combines TRBV30 with TRBJ2-7; no clear D. Between the trimmed V and J ends, which lost 1 base and 9 bases, there was a span of 22 bases. The CDR3 is 15 amino acids. Per the germline V gene, CDR1 is GTSNPN and CDR2 is SVGIG (reference sequence). The CDR3 DNA sequence: TGTGCCTGGAGTGCTGGCACTTCAGTTGCGGTCCGGCAGTACTTC. Residues: CAWSAGTSVAVRQYF.

This rearrangement joins TRBV6-5 to TRBJ2-7; maybe TRBD1 (6 bases). The CDR3 is 15 amino acids. Looked up from germline, CDR1 is MNHEY and CDR2 is SVGAGI. The germline V and J ends were trimmed by 6 bases and 0 bases, with 15 bases remaining between them. The CDR3: CASRESRDISYEQYF. CDR3 DNA sequence: TGTGCCAGCAGGGAAAGTCGGGACATCTCCTACGAGCAGTACTTC.

Note on this clone: This is likely an artifact of a read error, given a far larger clone one base away. J is TRBJ1-2 and V is TRBV28; a possible D gene is TRBD1 (6 bases). The CDR3 totals 17 residues. Germline V gene sequence: CDR1 MDHEN, CDR2 SYDVKM. The CDR3 DNA reads TGTGTCAGCAGTTTAATTTTGGGGGCGGAGAAGAATTATGGCTACACCTTC. The encoded protein is CVSSLILGAEKNYGYTF.

The chain recombines TRBV6-1 with TRBJ1-1; D ambiguous. This CDR3 has 15 amino acids. V lost 6 bases, J lost 2 bases, and 16 bases lay in between. Germline CDR1 reads MNHNS; CDR2 reads SASEGT. CDR3 region: CASSELVGGNTEAFF. The CDR3 DNA reads as TGTGCCAGCAGCGAGCTGGTGGGTGGTAACACTGAAGCTTTCTTT.